These T cell receptor beta chains were read from a single sample in a study of early T cells in non-severe SARS-CoV-2 infection. MiXCR was run by TCRdb on the 5' RACE reads, yielding one entry per CDR3 protein. The sample shows 37,000 or so distinct CDR3 sequences, roughly 6% of them seen only once. Sequenced input: whole blood. These receptors all come from an adult who was a healthcare worker with PCR-confirmed SARS-CoV-2 infection or an uninfected control (not recorded which). Each CDR3 is given with its conserved first and last residue. D genes are given only for firm matches. Expanded clones are given a class, and other clones once, few, many or no size at all.

j_gene | d_gene | v_gene | abundance | CDR3nt | CDR3aa
TRBJ2-1 | TRBD2 | TRBV12-3/TRBV12-4 | many | TGTGCCAGCAGATATATAGCGGGGGCCTGGAATGAGCAGTTCTTC | CASRYIAGAWNEQFF
TRBJ2-1 | TRBD1 | TRBV3-1 | many | TGTGCCAGCAGAGGGACAGAGTTTTACAATGAGCAGTTCTTC | CASRGTEFYNEQFF
TRBJ2-6 | . | TRBV4-3 | few | TGCGCCAGCAGCCAAGGGCGCACTGGGGCCAACGTCCTGACTTTC | CASSQGRTGANVLTF
TRBJ2-7 | . | TRBV13 | many | TGTGCCAGCAGCTTTAGTGGCGGCTCCTACGAGCAGTACTTC | CASSFSGGSYEQYF
TRBJ2-7 | TRBD2 | TRBV19 | medium-sized | TGTGCCAGTGCCGGGGGAGGGCGAGAGCAGTACTTC | CASAGGGREQYF
TRBJ2-3 | . | TRBV28 | many | TGTGCCAGCAGTTTACGGGGGTTCCCAGATACGCAGTATTTT | CASSLRGFPDTQYF
TRBJ1-5 | TRBD1 | TRBV24-1 | few | TGTGCCACCAGAGGTTCCCCCGGGACAGGTCGTTGTCAGCCCCAGCATTTT | CATRGSPGTGRCQPQHF
TRBJ2-1 | TRBD2 | TRBV28 | . | TGTGCCAGCAGCCTTCGCCGTACTAGCGGGAGAGTTGATGAGCAGTTCTTC | CASSLRRTSGRVDEQFF
TRBJ2-3 | . | TRBV29-1 | many | TGCAGCGTCCGCACCCATCCGGGACAACCAAGCACAGATACGCAGTATTTT | CSVRTHPGQPSTDTQYF
TRBJ2-7 | . | TRBV6-1 | . | TGTGCCAGCCGGGATGCAGGTTTTGAGTACTTC | CASRDAGFEYF
TRBJ2-1 | . | TRBV3-1 | many | TGTGCCAGCAGCCAAGGGCCAACCGGGCAGTTCTTC | CASSQGPTGQFF
TRBJ1-3 | . | TRBV6-5 | many | TGTGCCAGCAGTTCACCGGACTCTCTCTCTGGAAACACCATATATTTT | CASSSPDSLSGNTIYF
TRBJ2-7 | . | TRBV5-1 | many | TGCGCCAGCAGCTTGGACCCCGGACTACCCGAGCAGTACTTC | CASSLDPGLPEQYF
TRBJ2-5 | . | TRBV5-1 | many | TGCGCCAGCAGGGGGGAAGAGACCCAGTACTTC | CASRGEETQYF
TRBJ2-5 | . | TRBV20-1 | many | TGCAGTGCTTTTCGGGAGATGAGAGAGACCCAGTACTTC | CSAFREMRETQYF
TRBJ2-1 | TRBD2 | TRBV18 | many | TGTGCCAGCTCACCGGGGACTAGCGGGAGATTGTATGAGCAGTTCTTC | CASSPGTSGRLYEQFF
TRBJ2-3 | TRBD2 | TRBV6-2/TRBV6-3 | . | TGTGCCAGCAGTGGGGCTAGCGGGAGGGCCACAGATACGCAGTATTTT | CASSGASGRATDTQYF
TRBJ1-1 | . | TRBV27 | . | TGTGCCAGCATTCCCGGGCCGGCAAACACTGAAGCTTTCTTT | CASIPGPANTEAFF
TRBJ2-3 | . | TRBV28 | many | TGTGCCAGCAGTGGATCGGGTACGATCACAGATACGCAGTATTTT | CASSGSGTITDTQYF
TRBJ2-1 | . | TRBV7-2 | few | TGTGCCAGCAGCTTAGTAGGGAGACCTACAGACAATGAGCAGTTCTTC | CASSLVGRPTDNEQFF
TRBJ2-1 | . | TRBV12-3/TRBV12-4 | many | TGTGCCAGCAGGGCGGATGAGCAGTTCTTC | CASRADEQFF
TRBJ2-1 | . | TRBV12-3/TRBV12-4 | few | TGTGCCAGCAGTTTAGGGGACTGGATGCAGTTCTTC | CASSLGDWMQFF
TRBJ2-3 | TRBD1 | TRBV10-3 | many | TGTGCCATCAGTGACCCTACGATTGACAGGGGTGATACGCAGTATTTT | CAISDPTIDRGDTQYF
TRBJ2-7 | . | TRBV20-1 | many | TGCAGTGCCCGGGACGGCTCCTACGAGCAGTACTTC | CSARDGSYEQYF
TRBJ2-2 | TRBD2 | TRBV12-3/TRBV12-4 | few | TGTGCCAGCAGTGCCCCCGGGACTAGCGTGAACGGGGAGCTGTTTTTT | CASSAPGTSVNGELFF
TRBJ2-7 | . | TRBV20-1 | . | TGCAGTGCTATAGGGTACCAGCAGTACTTC | CSAIGYQQYF
TRBJ2-7 | . | TRBV5-1 | many | TGCGCCAGCAGCTTGGGGACAGCAGCCTACGAGCAGTACTTC | CASSLGTAAYEQYF
TRBJ2-1 | . | TRBV7-9 | few | TGTGCCAGCACTTGGAGGAGGGCCGAGTTTGAGCAGTTCTTC | CASTWRRAEFEQFF
TRBJ2-7 | . | TRBV11-2 | . | TGTGCCAGCAGCCGTTTGGGCGGTCTCGAGCAGTACTTC | CASSRLGGLEQYF
TRBJ2-3 | . | TRBV7-6 | few | TGTGCCAGCAGCGCCATCTCCGGGGCCACAGATACGCAGTATTTT | CASSAISGATDTQYF
TRBJ2-7 | . | TRBV5-1 | . | TGCGCCAGCAGCTTGGTATCAGGACTACAATCCTACGAGCAGTACTTC | CASSLVSGLQSYEQYF
TRBJ2-1 | TRBD1 | TRBV11-2 | once | TGTGCCAGCAGCTTAGGACAGGGGGCCTACAATGAGCAGCTCTTC | CASSLGQGAYNEQLF
TRBJ2-5 | TRBD2 | TRBV14 | many | TGTGCCAGCAGCCAGGGGAGGGTCCAAGAGACCCAGTACTTC | CASSQGRVQETQYF
TRBJ1-6 | . | TRBV5-5 | . | TGTGCCAGCAGCTTAATCCCCGGGCGAATATCTTACTCACCCCTCCACTTT | CASSLIPGRISYSPLHF
TRBJ1-1 | TRBD1 | TRBV12-3/TRBV12-4 | few | TGTGCCAGCAGCCAGGATGGGACAGGGACTGAAGCTTTCTTT | CASSQDGTGTEAFF
TRBJ2-2 | . | TRBV4-3 | many | TGCGCCAGCAGCCAAGAGGTTAGGGCCGGGGAGCTGTTTTTT | CASSQEVRAGELFF
TRBJ2-7 | . | TRBV11-2 | many | TGTGCCAGCAGAAGGGAGGGGGGCGAGCAGTACTTC | CASRREGGEQYF
TRBJ2-7 | TRBD2 | TRBV7-6 | many | TGTGCCAGCAGCTTAGACCTGGCGGGAGCCTACGAGCAGTACTTC | CASSLDLAGAYEQYF
TRBJ2-3 | TRBD1 | TRBV12-3/TRBV12-4 | few | TGTGCCAGCAGCAGCCGGACAGGGAGCGATACGCAGTATTTT | CASSSRTGSDTQYF
TRBJ2-1 | . | TRBV11-2 | . | TGTGCCAGCAGCTCCTATCCCCCCGGGGCGTCATCGGCGAGTGAGCAGTTCTTC | CASSSYPPGASSASEQFF
TRBJ1-2 | . | TRBV12-3/TRBV12-4 | medium-sized | TGTGCCAGCAGTTTCGAGGACAGAGCTCACGGCTACACCTTC | CASSFEDRAHGYTF
TRBJ2-7 | . | TRBV6-2/TRBV6-3 | many | TGTGCCAGCAGGCCCGGGACCACCTACGAGCAGTACTTC | CASRPGTTYEQYF
TRBJ2-7 | TRBD2 | TRBV28 | many | TGTGCCAGCAGGATTGGGACTAACTACGAGCAGTACTTC | CASRIGTNYEQYF
TRBJ2-1 | TRBD2 | TRBV7-9 | . | TGTGCCAGCAGCTTAATAGGCCTAGCGGGAGCGCCTTCCTACAATGAGCAGTTCTTC | CASSLIGLAGAPSYNEQFF
TRBJ2-2 | . | TRBV20-1 | many | TGCAGTGCTAGAGCGGCACGGGGCACCGGGGAGCTGTTTTTT | CSARAARGTGELFF
TRBJ2-2 | . | TRBV6-2/TRBV6-3 | few | TGTGCCAGCGAGACCGAAAACACCGGGGAGCTGTTTTTT | CASETENTGELFF
TRBJ2-3 | TRBD2 | TRBV4-2 | . | TGTGCCAGCAGCCAAGCTTGGACTAGCGGGAATGTTTATACGCAGTATTTT | CASSQAWTSGNVYTQYF
TRBJ2-1 | TRBD2 | TRBV11-2 | many | TGTGCCAGCAGAAGACTAGCGGGAGGGGGCAATGAGCAGTTCTTC | CASRRLAGGGNEQFF
TRBJ2-3 | TRBD1 | TRBV12-3/TRBV12-4 | many | TGTGCCAGCAGTGGGACAGTTGATACGCAGTATTTT | CASSGTVDTQYF
TRBJ2-3 | . | TRBV20-1 | many | TGCAGTGCTTTCCCGGGACGGGCCAAAGGTACGCAGTATTTT | CSAFPGRAKGTQYF